Listed here are 7 T cell receptor beta chains from one sample, sequenced in a study of T cell changes during pregnancy in multiple sclerosis. The assay was immunoSEQ multiplex PCR, and TCRdb's table has in-frame clones only and misses some. This sample carries nearly 60,000 clones, about 89% of them seen once, and the ten largest clones take approximately 0.45%. The specimen was CD4+ T cells from peripheral blood mononuclear cells, collected after pregnancy. These receptors came from a female donor in good health, enrolled as a control in a pregnancy study.

The chain is built from TRBV20-1 and TRBJ1-1; the D is unclear. The CDR3 is 11 amino acids. Germline assignment: CDR1 DFQATT and CDR2 SNEGSKA (reference sequence). The CDR3 nucleotides read TGCAGCTCGGGTACGAACACTGAAGCTTTCTTT. This codes for CSSGTNTEAFF.

The chain couples TRBV7-9 to TRBJ2-2; possible D gene TRBD2, 6 bases. Germline CDR1 SEHNR, CDR2 FQNEAQ (reference sequence). V lost 7 bases and J lost 2, with 11 bases in between. CDR3 length: 14 residues. The CDR3 coding sequence is TGTGCCAGCACCATGGGGGGAAACACCGGGGAGCTGTTTTTT. This sequence encodes CASTMGGNTGELFF.

The chain has TRBV6-4 and TRBJ2-3; 8 nucleotides match TRBD1. Germline CDR1 is MRHNA and CDR2 is SNTAGT. V shed 5 bases and J 6 bases; nucleotides not matched to a gene: 10. This CDR3 is built from 15 residues. This chain's CDR3 is CASSFRGRVTDTQYF. The CDR3 DNA reads TGTGCCAGCAGTTTCAGGGGGCGAGTAACGGATACGCAGTATTTT.

The V and J genes are TRBV6-5 and TRBJ1-2, with D tentatively TRBD1 (5 bases). There are 12 residues in the CDR3. V gave up 8 bases and J gave up 4 bases, with 11 bases separating them. Germline CDR1 reads MNHEY; CDR2 reads SVGAGI. CDR3 region: CASSQGIYGYTF. CDR3 bases: TGTGCCAGCTCTCAGGGTATCTATGGCTACACCTTC.

This chain connects TRBV5-1 to TRBJ1-1; TRBD1 matches at 8 bases. The J segment lost 5 bases and the V segment lost 4 bases, leaving 10 bases of the junction unmatched. CDR1 and CDR2 from the germline V gene are SGHRS and YFSETQ. The CDR3 length is 15 residues. The DNA for the CDR3 is TGCGCCAGCAGCCGGAGGACAGGGAGGGAAACTGAAGCTTTCTTT. Its translation: CASSRRTGRETEAFF.

The CDR3 region is CASSYVGANTGELFF. The DNA for the CDR3 is TGTGCCAGCAGTTACGTCGGAGCGAACACCGGGGAGCTGTTTTTT. The J gene is TRBJ2-2, the V gene TRBV6-6, with D hard to call. CDR3 length: 15 amino acids. Looked up from germline, CDR1 is MNHNY and CDR2 is SVGAGI (reference sequence). The ends were cut back, 2 bases at V and 0 bases at J, with 7 bases in the middle.

The rearrangement uses TRBV6-1 and TRBJ1-1, with D uncertain. This CDR3 spans 13 amino acids. Trimming pared 5 bases from V and 6 bases from J, leaving 13 bases between. CDR1 is MNHNS and CDR2 is SASEGT in the germline V gene. As DNA, the CDR3 is TGTGCCAGCAGTCCAACACGGGTAGCTGAAGCTTTCTTT. Encoded protein: CASSPTRVAEAFF.